One and the same sample provided the 23 T cell receptor beta chains below, sequenced in a study of CD8 T cells in Susac syndrome. Random hexamers were used to reverse transcribe about 0.5 to 1 ug of RNA. MiXCR, run by TCRdb on the immunoSEQ multiplex PCR reads, gives a single entry per CDR3 protein. The data show under 350,000 distinct CDR3 sequences, 92% seen once. Sequenced material: CD4+ T cells from PBMCs. All receptors come from a human donor with multiple sclerosis.

J is TRBJ1-5 and V is TRBV19, with D possibly matching TRBD1 (6 bases). This CDR3 contains 15 residues. The germline V gene encodes CDR1 LNHDA and CDR2 SQIVND (reference sequence). The ends were cut back, 7 bases at V and 7 bases at J, with 20 bases in the middle. CDR3 sequence (DNA): TGTGCCAGTACCCAATCGGGGGGCGCAGGGCAGCCCCAGCATTTT. This sequence encodes CASTQSGGAGQPQHF.

This sequence joins TRBV5-1 and TRBJ2-6, with no clear D. The CDR3 covers 17 residues. Per the germline V gene, CDR1 is SGHRS and CDR2 is YFSETQ. V lost 5 bases, J lost 4 bases, and 19 bases lay in between. The CDR3 DNA reads as TGCGCCAGCAGTCTTACCGATGATCTACTCGGGGCCAACGTCCTGACTTTC. This codes for CASSLTDDLLGANVLTF.

The rearrangement joins TRBV5-1 to TRBJ1-1; 7 bases agree with TRBD1. Germline CDR1 reads SGHRS; CDR2 reads YFSETQ. V gave up 3 bases and J gave up 6 bases; unmatched junction bases: 14. CDR3 size: 16 residues. CDR3 DNA sequence: TGCGCCAGCAGCTCTTCTTTTGACAGGGTAGGGGCTGAAGCTTTCTTT. The encoded protein is CASSSSFDRVGAEAFF.

The V and J genes are TRBV11-2 and TRBJ1-2; the D is unclear. The CDR3 is made up of 12 amino acids. The V end was cut by 8 bases, the J end by 7 bases, with 14 bases between. Germline V CDR1 and CDR2: SGHAT, FQNNGV. The DNA for the CDR3 is TGTGCCAGCCACGAGGGCTCAGGTGGCTACACCTTC. Encoded protein: CASHEGSGGYTF.

V and J are TRBV29-1 and TRBJ2-1; D unclear. The CDR3 is made up of 12 amino acids. Trimming removed 2 bases from V and 5 bases from J, with 7 bases in between. The V gene's germline CDR1 is SQVTM and CDR2 ANQGSEA. CDR3 protein: CSVELPHNEQFF. CDR3 in DNA: TGCAGCGTTGAACTCCCTCACAATGAGCAGTTCTTC.

This clonotype was seen only a few times. The rearrangement links TRBV6-4 to TRBJ1-1; 11 nucleotides line up with TRBD1. Germline V gene lookup returns CDR1 MRHNA and CDR2 SNTAGT. The CDR3 is made up of 14 amino acids. Germline trimming cut 4 bases from V and 5 bases from J; bases unmatched to any gene: 3. The CDR3 loop reads CASSAGQGATEAFF. The CDR3 DNA sequence: TGTGCCAGCAGTGCAGGACAGGGGGCAACTGAAGCTTTCTTT.

This clonotype was observed a handful of times. This chain uses TRBV30 with TRBJ1-2; no firm D call. Germline CDR1 reads GTSNPN; CDR2 reads SVGIG (reference sequence). The CDR3 is 12 residues long. V was clipped by 1 base and J by 0 bases, with 3 bases between them. The CDR3 spells CAWSGSNYGYTF. The DNA for the CDR3 is TGTGCCTGGAGTGGATCTAACTATGGCTACACCTTC.

This clonotype occurred once. This rearrangement joins TRBV2 to TRBJ1-2; D is unresolved. This CDR3 spans 13 amino acids. The V and J ends lost 8 bases and 3 bases respectively, with 13 bases between them. Germline-derived CDR1 and CDR2 are SNHLY and FYNNEI. The CDR3, as DNA: TGTGCCAGCCCGCGGGGAGAAGACTATGGCTACACCTTC. Residues: CASPRGEDYGYTF.

The chain joins TRBV12-3 or TRBV12-4 to TRBJ1-5; tentatively, D is TRBD1 (6 bases). V lost 1 base to trimming and J lost 6 bases, with 13 bases between them. The CDR3 spans 15 residues. CDR3 residues: CASSLGEGVSQPQHF. In nucleotides, the CDR3 is TGTGCCAGCAGTTTAGGGGAGGGGGTAAGTCAGCCCCAGCATTTT.

CDR3 in amino acids: CASSPNRGFGSYEQYF. The CDR3 DNA follows: TGTGCCAGCAGCCCCAACCGGGGGTTTGGCTCCTACGAGCAGTACTTC. The rearrangement joins TRBV7-9 to TRBJ2-7, with a weak D call TRBD2 (6 bases). The CDR3 runs 16 residues. Trimming left V 5 bases short and J 0 bases short, with 17 bases between. Germline V gene data show CDR1 as SEHNR and CDR2 as FQNEAQ (reference sequence).

The rearrangement joins TRBV19 to TRBJ2-2, with 10 bases aligning to TRBD2. Germline CDR1 LNHDA, CDR2 SQIVND (reference sequence). The CDR3 length is 16 residues. V lost 5 bases and J lost 1; bases outside the gene matches: 4. DNA for the CDR3: TGTGCCAGTAGTCAGAGGACTAGCGGGAACACCGGGGAGCTGTTTTTT. This translates into CASSQRTSGNTGELFF. The full variable domain, rest sourced from reference TRBV19 and TRBJ2-2, is DGGITQSPKYLFRKEGQNVTLSCEQNLNHDAMYWYRQDPGQGLRLIYYSQIVNDFQKGDIAEGYSVSREKKESFPLTVTSAQKNPTAFYLCASSQRTSGNTGELFFGEGSRLTVL.

V and J are TRBV6-6 and TRBJ1-3; 8 bases align to TRBD1. Germline V gene lookup returns CDR1 MNHNY and CDR2 SVGAGI (reference sequence). The length of the CDR3 is 15 residues. With V trimmed by 7 bases and J by 0 bases, 5 bases remained unmatched. CDR3 nucleotides: TGTGCCAGCACCAGACAGGGGTCCTCTGGAAACACCATATATTTT. It encodes CASTRQGSSGNTIYF.

The gene calls are TRBV27 and TRBJ1-2, with TRBD1 matching 12 bases. Germline assignment: CDR1 MNHEY and CDR2 SMNVEV (reference sequence). With V trimmed by 10 bases and J by 8 bases, 14 bases remained unmatched. The CDR3 spans 15 residues. CDR3 loop: CATRDRGRLHEGYTF. The CDR3 region has the DNA TGTGCCACCCGGGACAGGGGGCGTTTACACGAGGGCTACACCTTC.

CDR3 region: CASSFSGDEQYF. In DNA form, the CDR3 reads TGCGCCAGCAGCTTCTCGGGGGACGAGCAGTACTTC. The chain links TRBV5-1 to TRBJ2-7; a possible D gene is TRBD2 (6 bases). Trimming shortened V by 2 bases and J by 5 bases, and 8 bases separated the two germline ends. Germline V gene data show CDR1 as SGHRS and CDR2 as YFSETQ. The CDR3 is 12 amino acids.

The chain carries TRBV24-1 and TRBJ2-7; 7 nucleotides align to TRBD1. This CDR3 has 16 amino acids. J was trimmed by 0 bases and V by 9 bases; bases with no gene match: 13. Germline CDR1 KGHDR, CDR2 SFDVKD. CDR3 sequence (DNA): TGTGCCACCTGGCTTCCTTCGGACAGGAGCTCCTACGAGCAGTACTTC. It is translated as CATWLPSDRSSYEQYF.

Details on this clonotype: The junction shows a germline mismatch at one end, possibly a read error. The chain combines TRBV5-1 with TRBJ1-1, with 7 positions matching TRBD1. The CDR3 extends over 15 amino acids. Germline V gene data show CDR1 as SGHRS and CDR2 as YFSETQ. For the CDR3, the DNA is TGCGCCAGCAGATTGGAGGGGGCCGGGAACACTGAAGCTTTCTTT. It encodes CASRLEGAGNTEAFF. Complete variable domain (other parts from reference TRBV5-1 and TRBJ1-1): KAGVTQTPRYLIKTRGQQVTLSCSPISGHRSVSWYQQTPGQGLQFLFEYFSETQRNKGNFPGRFSGRQFSNSRSEMNVSTLELGDSALYLCASRLEGAGNTEAFFGQGTRLTVV.

The chain couples TRBV29-1 to TRBJ1-1, with D uncertain. CDR3 size: 12 residues. Trimming cost V 7 bases and J 6 bases, with 15 bases left between them. Germline V gene sequence: CDR1 SQVTM, CDR2 ANQGSEA. DNA of the CDR3: TGCAGCGCCCTCTCTGGGCAAGCTGAAGCTTTCTTT. Translated: CSALSGQAEAFF. Looking up the rest from reference TRBV29-1 and TRBJ1-1 gives the full variable domain: SAVISQKPSRDICQRGTSLTIQCQVDSQVTMMFWYRQQPGQSLTLIATANQGSEATYESGFVIDKFPISRPNLTFSTLTVSNMSPEDSSIYLCSALSGQAEAFFGQGTRLTVV.

This chain uses TRBV7-2 with TRBJ2-7; 11 bases are a match to TRBD2. Germline V gene sequence: CDR1 SGHTA, CDR2 FQGNSA. With 0 bases clipped from V and 4 bases from J, the junction kept 11 bases outside the gene matches. The CDR3 has 18 amino acids. CDR3 residues: CASSLALSGRVFPYEQYF. The DNA of the CDR3 is TGTGCCAGCAGCTTAGCTCTTAGCGGGAGGGTTTTTCCTTACGAGCAGTACTTC.

The chain couples TRBV4-1 to TRBJ2-5; possible D gene TRBD2, 6 bases. V was cut by 0 bases and J by 1 base, with 21 bases left in between. In germline, CDR1 is MGHRA, CDR2 YSYEKL. There are 19 residues in the CDR3. This CDR3 reads CASSQEPEGRIGGQETQYF. In nucleotides, the CDR3 is TGCGCCAGCAGCCAAGAGCCGGAGGGGAGAATAGGAGGCCAAGAGACCCAGTACTTC.

CDR3 DNA sequence: TGCGCCAGCAGCTTGAGGCCAGCGGGAGGGACAGATACGCAGTATTTT. Translation gives CASSLRPAGGTDTQYF. The genes are TRBV5-1 and TRBJ2-3; 10 bases agree with TRBD2. J lost 3 bases, V lost 1 base, and 5 bases had no gene match. The CDR3 is 16 residues long. Germline lookup yields CDR1 SGHRS and CDR2 YFSETQ.

This chain uses TRBV9 with TRBJ1-4, with 9 bases identical to TRBD1. The CDR3 is made up of 14 amino acids. Per germline, CDR1 SGDLS and CDR2 YYNGEE. V lost 0 bases, J lost 13 bases, and 7 bases stayed unmatched. The CDR3 spells CASSVATTGGRLFF. CDR3 sequence (DNA): TGTGCCAGCAGCGTAGCTACGACAGGGGGGAGACTGTTTTTT.

The V and J genes are TRBV6-2 or TRBV6-3 and TRBJ2-7; D is perhaps TRBD1 or TRBD2 (5 bases each). Germline CDR1 and CDR2: MNHEY and SVGEGT. CDR3 length: 16 amino acids. V lost 6 bases and J 6 bases, leaving 24 bases between the germline ends. Here the CDR3 reads CASRTLGAGRRGEQYF. The CDR3 DNA is TGTGCCAGCAGGACGCTTGGGGCAGGACGACGGGGCGAGCAGTACTTC.

This clonotype was seen a handful of times. The rearrangement joins TRBV18 to TRBJ1-3; 7 bases line up with TRBD1. With 3 bases clipped from V and 8 bases from J, the junction kept 10 bases outside the gene matches. The CDR3 has 15 residues. Germline V gene data show CDR1 as KGHSH and CDR2 as LQKENI. CDR3 sequence (DNA): TGTGCCAGCTCACCTGCCAACAGGGGTCAGGACACCATATATTTT. This sequence encodes CASSPANRGQDTIYF.